These T cell receptor beta chains were read from a single sample in a study of OX40 agonist ivuxolimab in advanced cancers. Here immunoSEQ multiplex PCR was the method, and the copy in TCRdb shows in-frame clones only, minus some. Of tens of thousands of clones in the sample, under 90% were seen once. The input for sequencing was CD4+ or CD8+ T cells sorted from blood, taken in a trial of the OX40 agonist ivuxolimab. The source is an adult with an advanced solid tumor such as melanoma, head and neck, liver or kidney cancer. Both conserved end residues are part of each CDR3. A D gene is named only where the DNA matches it firmly. Only some rows state a clone size, as once, few, many or a class for expanded clones.

cdr3_nt,cdr3_aa,d_call,v_call,clone_size,cdr3_length,j_call
TGCGCCAGCAGCCAAGAGCCCGCGACAGCGAACACCGGGGAGCTGTTTTTT,CASSQEPATANTGELFF,-,TRBV4-3,-,17,TRBJ2-2
TGTGCCAGCAGCTCCTCGACGGTGGATTCACCCCTCCACTTT,CASSSSTVDSPLHF,-,TRBV6-6,few,14,TRBJ1-6
TGCGCCAGCAGCTTGGAGAATCGGGCCCTCCAGTACTTC,CASSLENRALQYF,-,TRBV5-1,-,13,TRBJ2-4
TGTGCCAGCAGCTTGGGGGACAATCAGCCCCAGCATTTT,CASSLGDNQPQHF,-,TRBV5-6,few,13,TRBJ1-5
TGTGCCAGCTCACCTGACCCCTCTAATTACTATGGCTACACCTTC,CASSPDPSNYYGYTF,-,TRBV18,-,15,TRBJ1-2
TGTGCCAGCAGCTTAGCCCCAGGGCCGAACTATGGCTACACCTTC,CASSLAPGPNYGYTF,-,TRBV7-2,-,15,TRBJ1-2
TGTGCCAGCAGCGTAGACGGGGGGCCTGCCAATGAGCAGTTCTTC,CASSVDGGPANEQFF,-,TRBV9,-,15,TRBJ2-1
TGCGCCAGCAGCGCCCGGACAACAAACACTGAAGCTTTCTTT,CASSARTTNTEAFF,-,TRBV5-1,once,14,TRBJ1-1
TGCACCACCTTTAGGACAGGGGATGGCTACACCTTC,CTTFRTGDGYTF,TRBD1,TRBV29-1,-,12,TRBJ1-2
TGTGCCAGCGGGAACAAGGGGTACCGCTACGAGCAGTACTTC,CASGNKGYRYEQYF,-,TRBV7-2,-,14,TRBJ2-7
TGTGCCAGTAGTATTCTAGCGGGATTTGAGCAGTTCTTC,CASSILAGFEQFF,TRBD2,TRBV19,once,13,TRBJ2-1
TGTGCCAGCAGCTTAGGACTAGCGGGTTTCTCAGATACGCAGTATTTT,CASSLGLAGFSDTQYF,TRBD2,TRBV7-2,few,16,TRBJ2-3
TGTGCCAGCAGCTTCCCCGTATTGAATGAGCAGTTCTTC,CASSFPVLNEQFF,-,TRBV7-9,-,13,TRBJ2-1
TGTGCCAGCAGCGCCCTATTGAACACTGAAGCTTTCTTT,CASSALLNTEAFF,-,TRBV5-4,-,13,TRBJ1-1
TGTGCCAGCAGCCAGGCGGGACGGGACAATGAGCAGTTCTTC,CASSQAGRDNEQFF,-,TRBV4-2,-,14,TRBJ2-1
TGCGCCAGCAGCTTGGAGGGACGATCTGAAGCTTTCTTT,CASSLEGRSEAFF,-,TRBV5-1,once,13,TRBJ1-1
TGCGCCAGCAGCCCCGGGACAGGGACCTACGAGCAGTACTTC,CASSPGTGTYEQYF,TRBD1,TRBV5-1,-,14,TRBJ2-7
TGTGCCAGCAAAGCCTCTAGCTCCTATAATTCACCCCTCCACTTT,CASKASSSYNSPLHF,-,TRBV2,-,15,TRBJ1-6
TGTGCCAGCAGGGCCGGGACGGGACGGGGGCAAACCCAGTACTTC,CASRAGTGRGQTQYF,-,TRBV7-2,few,15,TRBJ2-5
TGTGCCTGGAGCCACCTAGACAGGGACGGTGGTGGCTACACCTTC,CAWSHLDRDGGGYTF,TRBD1,TRBV30,-,15,TRBJ1-2
TGTGCCAGTAGTATAGTAGGTAACAGGAATCAGCCCCAGCATTTT,CASSIVGNRNQPQHF,-,TRBV19,-,15,TRBJ1-5
TGTGCCAGCAGTTTCGCAGGGTGGCAGCCCCAGCATTTT,CASSFAGWQPQHF,-,TRBV27,-,13,TRBJ1-5
TGTGCCAGCAGCTTATCGGGGGATCGCCACGAGCAGTACTTC,CASSLSGDRHEQYF,-,TRBV7-2,-,14,TRBJ2-7
TGTGCCAGCAGTACAGGGGCGTCGGGCGGCTACACCTTC,CASSTGASGGYTF,TRBD1,TRBV6-5,-,13,TRBJ1-2
TGTGCCAGCAGCTTAAGGACAGTCGGCTACGAGCAGTACTTC,CASSLRTVGYEQYF,-,TRBV7-8,-,14,TRBJ2-7
TGTGCCAGCGGGACTAGGGGATTCAATGAGCAGTTCTTC,CASGTRGFNEQFF,TRBD2,TRBV4-2,-,13,TRBJ2-1
TGTGCCAGCAGCTTAGGAGCGGACAGGGCCACAGATACGCAGTATTTT,CASSLGADRATDTQYF,TRBD1,TRBV11-2,-,16,TRBJ2-3
TGTGCCAGCGCCCCAGCCCAGGGACTGGGAAACATTCAGTACTTC,CASAPAQGLGNIQYF,-,TRBV6-5,once,15,TRBJ2-4
TGTGCCAGCAGGGCCGTAAGACAGGGGGCAGGCTATGGCTACACCTTC,CASRAVRQGAGYGYTF,TRBD1,TRBV11-2,-,16,TRBJ1-2
TGTGCCAGCAGCTTACTACCGATGACTGAAGCTTTCTTT,CASSLLPMTEAFF,-,TRBV7-8,-,13,TRBJ1-1
TGCGCCAGCAGCCCTGGACAGGCCAGGGAGCAGTTCTTC,CASSPGQAREQFF,TRBD1,TRBV5-1,-,13,TRBJ2-1
TGTGCCAGCAGCTTAATGGGGACTAGCGGGCGTGCTAGCACAGATACGCAGTATTTT,CASSLMGTSGRASTDTQYF,TRBD2,TRBV7-3,-,19,TRBJ2-3
TGTGCCAGCAGCTTAGGGACGAATCAGCCCCAGCATTTT,CASSLGTNQPQHF,-,TRBV11-1,-,13,TRBJ1-5
TGTGCCAGCAGCTTAAGTGGTACCACTAATGAAAAACTGTTTTTT,CASSLSGTTNEKLFF,-,TRBV5-4,few,15,TRBJ1-4
TGTGCCAGCTCACCACCGACAGCGAACACTGAAGCTTTCTTT,CASSPPTANTEAFF,-,TRBV18,-,14,TRBJ1-1
TGTGCCAGCTCTTCCGGGCCTCAAGAGACCCAGTACTTC,CASSSGPQETQYF,-,TRBV18,-,13,TRBJ2-5
TGTGCCAGCAGGAAACAGGGACTTGCTGGAAACACCATATATTTT,CASRKQGLAGNTIYF,-,TRBV27,-,15,TRBJ1-3
TGTGCCAGCACCTTAGACAGGGCAACTTTCTTT,CASTLDRATFF,TRBD1,TRBV6-6,-,11,TRBJ1-1
TGCAGCGTTGACCCCGGAAACACAGATACGCAGTATTTT,CSVDPGNTDTQYF,-,TRBV29-1,-,13,TRBJ2-3
TGTGCCAGCTCCCGTTCGGGGAGGGAGCAGTACTTC,CASSRSGREQYF,-,TRBV5-4,-,12,TRBJ2-7
TGTGCCAGCAGCCCGCAGAACCGGGACAGGGGTTTAAATGAGCAGTTCTTC,CASSPQNRDRGLNEQFF,TRBD1,TRBV11-3,-,17,TRBJ2-1
TGTGCCTGGAGTGTACGGGAGGGGTATACTGAAGCTTTCTTT,CAWSVREGYTEAFF,-,TRBV30,-,14,TRBJ1-1
TGTGCCACCAGCAGAGATTTGCCGGGGGGTACCAATGAGCAGTTCTTC,CATSRDLPGGTNEQFF,TRBD2,TRBV15,-,16,TRBJ2-1
TGTGCCACCCTCGGCAGGGACTACACCTTC,CATLGRDYTF,-,TRBV28,-,10,TRBJ1-2
TGTGCCAGTAGTATTAAGTACATAGGGACAGATACGCAGTATTTT,CASSIKYIGTDTQYF,-,TRBV19,-,15,TRBJ2-3
TGTGCCAGCAGCTTGAGGGCAGGCCAGAGTAGCAATCAGCCCCAGCATTTT,CASSLRAGQSSNQPQHF,-,TRBV5-5,-,17,TRBJ1-5
TGTGCCAGTAGTCTTCTAAGGACTAGCGGGAGTCGAATTGGCACAGATACGCAGTATTTT,CASSLLRTSGSRIGTDTQYF,TRBD2,TRBV19,-,20,TRBJ2-3
TGTGCCAGCAGCGCCCTAGTATCTGGGGCCAACGTCCTGACTTTC,CASSALVSGANVLTF,-,TRBV7-3,once,15,TRBJ2-6
TGTGCCAGCAGTTACTCGACCGGGACAGGGACAGATACGCAGTATTTT,CASSYSTGTGTDTQYF,TRBD1,TRBV6-5,-,16,TRBJ2-3
TGCAGCGTTGATGACTATGGCTACACCTTC,CSVDDYGYTF,-,TRBV29-1,-,10,TRBJ1-2
TGTGCCAGCAGTTTCCGGGTCCACACTGAAGCTTTCTTT,CASSFRVHTEAFF,-,TRBV27,-,13,TRBJ1-1
TGTGCCAGCAGCTTGCGGGATGGCACCGGGGAGCTGTTTTTT,CASSLRDGTGELFF,-,TRBV5-4,-,14,TRBJ2-2
TGCAGTGTTCCTTTCGGAGATACGCAGTATTTT,CSVPFGDTQYF,-,TRBV20-1,-,11,TRBJ2-3